This T cell receptor beta chain was observed in a study of shared clonotypes between healthy human individuals. As for the study in general: Each donor contributed plates that comprised three CD4 naive, three CD4 memory, two CD8 naive and one CD8 memory. Study-level points and caveats: Four donors had roughly 5% of their naive CD4 clonotypes in common. Sequencing depth was expected to influence donor clonotype sharing.

A word on this clone: What it binds is unknown.

This CDR3 contains 14 residues. Germline CDR1 is MNHEY and CDR2 is SVGAGI. V dropped 6 bases and J dropped 3 bases, with 13 bases sitting between them. The method was immunoSEQ multiplex PCR; TCRdb's version includes in-frame clones alone and lacks a portion of them. In the table there are more than 850,000 clones, approximately 78% of which are singletons. V and J are TRBV6-5 and TRBJ2-3; D may be TRBD2 (6 bases). This TCR came from a man between 18 and 35 years old in good health. Some clones in this sample may be carry-over from other donors' samples. The sequencing input was memory CD4+ T cells from PBMCs. This sample's subset: CD45RA-negative fraction. The DNA of the CDR3 is TGTGCCAGCAGCTCTAGCGTTCAGACAGATACGCAGTATTTT. It translates to CASSSSVQTDTQYF.